The source of this T cell receptor beta chain is a study of T cell responses to AZD1222 COVID-19 vaccine (dated by TCRdb to about 2021). Regarding the complete study: AZD1222 recipients with second doses at about 4 weeks or about 12 weeks were pooled, because spike-specific TCR depth and breadth did not differ between schedules. A total of around 240 trial participants underwent TCR sequencing, of whom under 220 had received two doses of AZD1222 and roughly 26 had received two doses of the MenACWY control vaccine. Enrollment into the trials was organized by age into subgroups of 18-55, 56-69 and 70-plus years, and those subgroups contained roughly 160, 29 and 62 TCR-sequenced participants, respectively. The paper as a whole reports these results and caveats: The 56-69-year group was small, and its depth increase did not reach significance, likely because of low power. Because no day 14 peak-response samples were available, repertoires were characterized only after the peak T cell response. Nearly half of unique spike-specific TCRs reportedly recognized epitopes outside regions mutated in the B.1.351 and B.1.1.7 variants. Most participants were white British and females outnumbered males, and the authors suggested that clonal diversity may have been underestimated. Conclusions about previously exposed vaccinees were limited because only six AZD1222 recipients were SARS-CoV-2 seropositive at baseline. Vaccine-associated CD4 TCRs spanned the whole spike protein, with dominant responses in regions 160-218 and 743-854. A significant rise in spike-specific TCR breadth and depth was observed after two AZD1222 doses relative to day 0 and relative to MenACWY recipients.

The sample's time point label, decoded: baseline before first vaccination. Vaccinee samples came from UK trials COV001 and COV002, including a single-blind randomized controlled phase 2/3 trial of AZD1222 (ChAdOx1 nCoV-19) in healthy adults. For TCRbeta chain sequencing, PBMC samples from trial participants were taken at day 0 and at day 28 after the second dose. This clone was seen once. Which antigen it targets is not known. No clone much larger than this one lies a single base away; base qualities are absent. The CDR3 regions of human TCRbeta chains were analyzed by immunosequencing. Concerning the study's data processing: TCRs in the repertoires were compared against a reference library of SARS-CoV-2-specific TCRs that had been generated with the MIRA antigen-specificity platform. Breadth meant the fraction of unique TCRs that were SARS-CoV-2-associated, whereas depth meant the fraction of total T cells that were SARS-CoV-2-associated. Using the MIRA data, each spike-specific TCR was mapped to the spike region that the TCR reacts to and placed in a CD4 or CD8 class. Log10-transformed breadth and depth values were compared by one-way ANOVA with Sidak's multiple comparisons tests. Drawn from immuneACCESS, this table holds only the in-frame rearrangements with V and J called that TCRdb kept. Clones are partly lost; checked studies trace under half to an unresolved V gene and leave the rest unexplained. V and J calls plus clone size are reproduced from that table; the DNA served to infer D and trimming. The sample profile shows about 99,000 clones; around 90% of them were found once. The ten largest clones capture about 4.8% of the sample.

Sequencing was performed on peripheral blood, taken on day 0 of AZD1222 vaccination. The receptor was derived from an adult in good health.

At the DNA level, the sequence is TGTGCCAGCAGCTTGGCAGGGGACCCCACCCTCCACTTT. This translates into CASSLAGDPTLHF. The chain is made from TRBV5-6 and TRBJ1-6; tentative D gene TRBD1, with 6 bases matching. V is cut by 0 bases and J by 14 bases, and the space between the germline ends is 12 bases. The CDR3 has 13 amino acids, counting the end cysteine and phenylalanine. Only the CDR3 part of the read is kept: 39 bases, read in frame from the first base. CDR1 and CDR2 were assigned from the germline V gene as SGHDT and YYEEEE.